This entry describes one T cell receptor beta chain. The sample originates from a study of blood T cell repertoires in COVID-19. Study-level information: Samples came from the United States, Italy and Spain, spanning acute and convalescent COVID-19. Sources were T cells, B-cell-depleted T cells, or PBMCs; the material itself was cDNA or gDNA.

The germline V gene encodes CDR1 LGHDT and CDR2 YNNKEL (reference sequence). Trimming took 2 bases from V and 2 from J; bases not matched to a gene: 9. The CDR3 runs to 19 residues. The data were produced by immunoSEQ multiplex PCR, yet TCRdb's version contains in-frame clones alone and is incomplete. The sample records about 140,000 clones, approximately 90% being singletons. Sequences were obtained from peripheral blood. This chain connects TRBV3-1 (or the pseudogene TRBV3-2) to TRBJ2-3, with 14 bases fitting TRBD2. The source of this sequence is a woman over 75 with acute or convalescent COVID-19. The CDR3 reads CASSQRPGTSGRITDTQYF. Here the CDR3 DNA reads TGTGCCAGCAGCCAACGTCCCGGGACTAGCGGGAGAATCACAGATACGCAGTATTTT.